These 14 T cell receptor beta chains originate from one sample sequenced in a study of T cells after yellow fever vaccination. TCRdb re-derived calls from the 5' RACE reads in MiXCR, one entry per CDR3 protein. Of tens of thousands of distinct CDR3 sequences in the sample, roughly 7.7% are singletons; the top ten hold 35% to 45%. The sequences come from CD8+ T cells sorted from PBMCs, collected on the day of the yellow fever booster vaccination. The source of these receptors is a man younger than 40 who received the YFV17D yellow fever vaccine.

This clonotype appeared a few times. Here the CDR3 reads CSAETDGNEQFF. CDR3 nucleotides: TGCAGTGCCGAAACAGACGGCAATGAGCAGTTCTTC. The V and J genes are TRBV20-1 and TRBJ2-1; D call uncertain. The germline V and J ends were trimmed by 6 bases and 6 bases, with 12 bases remaining between them. Germline CDR1 reads DFQATT; CDR2 reads SNEGSKA (reference sequence). This CDR3 is 12 amino acids long.

This clonotype was observed many times. This chain links TRBV6-2 or TRBV6-3 with TRBJ2-2; D is undetermined. CDR3 length equals 13 residues. Germline-derived CDR1 and CDR2 are MNHEY and SVGEGT. The V end was cut by 0 bases, the J end by 7 bases, with 6 bases between. The CDR3 here is CASSYSKVGELFF. CDR3 DNA sequence: TGTGCCAGCAGTTACTCTAAGGTCGGGGAGCTGTTTTTT.

This clonotype was recorded many times. This sequence joins TRBV7-2 and TRBJ2-5; D call uncertain. The germline V gene has CDR1 SGHTA and CDR2 FQGNSA. CDR3 size: 11 residues. V was clipped by 1 base and J by 8 bases, with 5 bases between them. The CDR3 is CASSLEGTQYF. CDR3 nucleotides: TGTGCCAGCAGCTTAGAAGGCACCCAGTACTTC.

The chain has TRBV6-1 and TRBJ2-1, with 11 bases that match TRBD1. The CDR3 loop spans 14 amino acids. The J segment lost 10 bases and the V segment lost 10 bases, leaving 12 bases of the junction unmatched. The germline V gene has CDR1 MNHNS and CDR2 SASEGT. The CDR3 reads CATRRGQGEGEQFF. The CDR3 coding sequence is TGTGCCACCCGGAGGGGACAGGGGGAAGGCGAGCAGTTCTTC.

This clonotype was counted many times. The gene calls are TRBV27 and TRBJ2-1; 8 bases agree with TRBD2. The CDR3 loop spans 15 amino acids. CDR1 MNHEY and CDR2 SMNVEV come from the germline V gene (reference sequence). The ends lost 6 bases at V and 3 bases at J; junction bases unmatched: 7. Written as DNA, the CDR3 is TGTGCCAGCAGAATAGCGGGGAGCATCTACAATGAGCAGTTCTTC. Translated, it gives CASRIAGSIYNEQFF.

This clonotype was picked up a small number of times. CDR3 nucleotides: TGTGCCAGCAGCCCCCCCTCTAGTCCGCGGCAGTTCTTC. As protein: CASSPPSSPRQFF. The chain is built from TRBV7-9 and TRBJ2-1; D ambiguous. The CDR3 has 13 residues. Germline V gene data show CDR1 as SEHNR and CDR2 as FQNEAQ (reference sequence). V was cut by 5 bases and J by 12 bases, with 17 bases left in between.

This clonotype was observed a handful of times. The chain has TRBV27 and TRBJ2-1, with D perhaps TRBD1 or TRBD2 (5 bases each). This CDR3 spans 14 amino acids. The germline CDR1 and CDR2 sequences are MNHEY and SMNVEV (reference sequence). V gave up 3 bases and J gave up 6 bases, with 12 bases separating them. In nucleotides, the CDR3 is TGTGCCAGCAGTTTCAGTCGTGGGACCAATGAGCAGTTCTTC. Amino acid sequence: CASSFSRGTNEQFF.

For the CDR3, the DNA is TGTGCCAGCAGTCGTGACCTCGGATACCCCTACGAGCAGTACTTC. Protein sequence: CASSRDLGYPYEQYF. The chain joins TRBV7-2 to TRBJ2-7; D not certain. Germline V gives CDR1 SGHTA, CDR2 FQGNSA. V was shortened by 6 bases and J by 2 bases, with 17 bases between the two germline ends. The CDR3 is 15 residues long.

This chain connects TRBV5-1 to TRBJ2-7, with D possibly TRBD1 on 5 matching bases. Germline CDR1 reads SGHRS; CDR2 reads YFSETQ. The CDR3 is 14 amino acids. With 4 bases removed from V and 1 base from J, the gap between germline ends came to 12 bases. CDR3 coding DNA: TGCGCCAGCAGCCCCCAAAGGGGATCCTACGAGCAGTACTTC. Protein sequence: CASSPQRGSYEQYF.

This clonotype was counted ten times or more. The chain employs TRBV14 and TRBJ2-5, with unresolved D. CDR1 is SGHDN, CDR2 FVKESK, per germline. Deletions cut 5 bases from V and 5 bases from J, with 12 bases between. The CDR3 has 13 residues. For the CDR3, the DNA is TGTGCCAGCAGCTACGCAAGGGCCGAGACCCAGTACTTC. Translated: CASSYARAETQYF.

The chain couples TRBV30 to TRBJ2-1; D perhaps matches TRBD2 (6 bases). CDR1 and CDR2 from the germline V gene are GTSNPN and SVGIG (reference sequence). The CDR3 runs to 14 residues. Trimming removed 1 base from V and 7 bases from J, with 14 bases in between. The CDR3 sequence is CAWSGLADGNEQFF. CDR3 DNA: TGTGCCTGGAGTGGATTAGCGGATGGGAATGAGCAGTTCTTC.

Comments on this clonotype: The germline gene is not matched at one end of the junction; a read error may be the cause. The V and J genes are TRBV7-9 and TRBJ1-1; D ambiguous. Germline CDR1 is SEHNR and CDR2 is FQNEAQ (reference sequence). This CDR3 region has 14 residues. The CDR3 nucleotides are TGTGCCAGCAGCTTTTTTGAAGTTGGCGGGCCGGATTACTTT. Amino acid sequence: CASSFFEVGGPDYF.

This clonotype occurred a few times. This chain connects TRBV4-3 to TRBJ2-7, with D hard to call. V was cut by 2 bases and J by 0 bases, with 8 bases left in between. The CDR3 consists of 14 residues. From germline, CDR1 is LGHNA and CDR2 YSLEER. CDR3 residues: CASSQTQSSYEQYF. CDR3 DNA sequence: TGCGCCAGCAGCCAAACTCAGAGCTCCTACGAGCAGTACTTC.

The sample holds a few counts of this clonotype. J is TRBJ2-2 and V is TRBV7-9; unclear D gene. V dropped 4 bases and J dropped 6 bases, with 15 bases sitting between them. Germline loops: CDR1 SEHNR, CDR2 FQNEAQ (reference sequence). The CDR3 length is 15 residues. CDR3 nucleotides: TGTGCCAGCAGCTCGCATACTGAACCTCCCGGGGAGCTGTTTTTT. It codes for CASSSHTEPPGELFF.